The present T cell receptor (beta chain) was sequenced within a study of regulatory T cells in long-lasting Graves disease. Construction of TCR beta libraries relied on iRepertoire HTBI primers and on Arm-PCR targeting CDR3 regions. TCRdb independently ran MiXCR on the multiplex PCR reads; one entry per CDR3 protein. The sample yields 650,000 to 700,000 distinct CDR3 sequences, about 30% seen once. Study-level results: Thyroid tissue went unstudied; only peripheral blood was examined.

A few counts support this clonotype. Its target is not known. This CDR3 is built from 14 residues. V dropped 2 bases and J dropped 0 bases, with 8 bases sitting between them. Germline V gives CDR1 GTSNPN, CDR2 SVGIG (reference sequence). Time point here: persistent/refractory GD, antithyroid drugs over 5 years with positive TRAb. PBMC RNA served as the TCR library source. The J gene is TRBJ1-3, the V gene TRBV30; the D is unclear. The sequencing here drew on peripheral blood mononuclear cells (PBMCs), taken when the disease was refractory, from a patient treated with antithyroid drugs. The clonotype comes from a female donor with Graves disease. CDR3 in DNA: TGTGCCTGGAGTCTCGGGGACTCTGGAAACACCATATATTTT. It encodes CAWSLGDSGNTIYF. Full variable domain (rest looked up from reference TRBV30 and TRBJ1-3): SQTIHQWPATLVQPVGSPLSLECTVEGTSNPNLYWYRQAAGRGLQLLFYSVGIGQISSEVPQNLSASRPQDRQFILSSKKLLLSDSGFYLCAWSLGDSGNTIYFGEGSWLTVV.